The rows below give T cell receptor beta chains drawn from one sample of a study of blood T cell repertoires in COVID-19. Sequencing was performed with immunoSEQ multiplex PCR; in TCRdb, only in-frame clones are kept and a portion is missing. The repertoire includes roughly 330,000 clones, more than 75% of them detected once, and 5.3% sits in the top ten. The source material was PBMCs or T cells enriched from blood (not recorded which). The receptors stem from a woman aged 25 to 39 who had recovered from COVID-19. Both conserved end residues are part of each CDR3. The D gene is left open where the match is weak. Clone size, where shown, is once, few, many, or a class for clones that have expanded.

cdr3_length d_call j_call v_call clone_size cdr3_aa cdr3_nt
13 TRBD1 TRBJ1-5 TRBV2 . CASRGTGDQPQHF TGTGCCAGCAGAGGGACAGGGGACCAGCCCCAGCATTTT
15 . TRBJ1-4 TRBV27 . CASSLSEGLNEKLFF TGTGCCAGCAGTTTATCGGAGGGCCTTAATGAAAAACTGTTTTTT
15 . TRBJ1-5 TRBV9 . CASSPGQPFNQPQHF TGTGCCAGCAGCCCCGGACAGCCGTTCAATCAGCCCCAGCATTTT
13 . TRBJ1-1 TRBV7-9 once CASLRTVNTEAFF TGTGCCAGCTTAAGAACGGTGAACACTGAAGCTTTCTTT
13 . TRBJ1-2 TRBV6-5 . CASSYRAGDGYTF TGTGCCAGCAGTTATCGGGCAGGGGATGGCTACACCTTC
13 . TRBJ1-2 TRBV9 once CASSVEQAGGYTF TGTGCCAGCAGCGTAGAACAGGCCGGAGGCTACACCTTC
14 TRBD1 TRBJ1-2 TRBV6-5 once CASSYSRGTGAYTF TGTGCCAGCAGTTACTCGAGGGGAACAGGGGCATACACCTTC
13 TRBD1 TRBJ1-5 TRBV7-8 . CASSRTGGQPQHF TGTGCCAGCAGCCGGACAGGCGGCCAGCCCCAGCATTTT
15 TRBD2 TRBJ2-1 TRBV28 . CASSPYRGGYNEQFF TGTGCCAGCAGTCCCTATCGGGGGGGCTACAATGAGCAGTTCTTC
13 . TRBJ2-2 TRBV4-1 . CASSQVRNGELFF TGCGCCAGCAGCCAAGTCCGTAACGGGGAGCTGTTTTTT
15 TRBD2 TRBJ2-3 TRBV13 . CASSPGGRGPDTQYF TGTGCCAGCAGCCCCGGGGGGAGAGGGCCAGATACGCAGTATTTT
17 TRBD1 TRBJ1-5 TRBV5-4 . CASSLGGGQGRNQPQHF TGTGCCAGCAGCTTGGGTGGGGGACAGGGTCGCAATCAGCCCCAGCATTTT
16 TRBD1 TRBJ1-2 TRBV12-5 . CASGLLEGGSNYGYTF TGTGCTAGTGGTTTGTTAGAAGGGGGCTCTAACTATGGCTACACCTTC
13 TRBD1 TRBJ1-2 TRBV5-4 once CASSPPVGGGDTF TGTGCCAGCAGCCCCCCCGTAGGGGGCGGGGACACCTTC
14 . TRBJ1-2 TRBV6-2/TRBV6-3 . CASSRTTGLRGYTF TGTGCCAGCAGTCGGACAACAGGGCTGCGTGGCTACACCTTC
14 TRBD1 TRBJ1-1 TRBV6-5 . CASSSMTGVAEAFF TGTGCCAGCAGTTCTATGACAGGGGTCGCTGAAGCTTTCTTT
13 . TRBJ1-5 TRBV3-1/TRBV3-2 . CASSHYQEQPQHF TGTGCCAGCAGCCATTATCAGGAACAGCCCCAGCATTTT
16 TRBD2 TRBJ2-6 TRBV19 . CASTAIGGSGANVLTF TGTGCCAGTACCGCTATCGGGGGGTCTGGGGCCAACGTCCTGACTTTC
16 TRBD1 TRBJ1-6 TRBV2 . CASSSVDWTGDSPLHF TGTGCCAGCAGTTCTGTCGACTGGACAGGGGATTCACCCCTCCACTTT
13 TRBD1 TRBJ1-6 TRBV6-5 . CASSQGAYSPLHF TGTGCCAGCTCCCAGGGGGCCTATTCACCCCTCCACTTT
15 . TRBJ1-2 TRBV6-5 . CASSRESLANYGYTF TGTGCCAGCAGCCGCGAAAGCCTTGCTAACTATGGCTACACCTTC
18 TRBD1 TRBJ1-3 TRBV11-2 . CASSSDRGPKSSGNTIYF TGTGCCAGCAGCTCCGACAGGGGGCCCAAGAGCTCTGGAAACACCATATATTTT
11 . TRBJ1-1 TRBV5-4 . CASGWGREAFF TGTGCCAGCGGATGGGGCCGAGAAGCTTTCTTT
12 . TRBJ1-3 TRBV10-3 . CAISDARNTIYF TGTGCCATCAGTGACGCGAGGAACACCATATATTTT
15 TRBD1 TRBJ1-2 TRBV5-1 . CASSLVPGQGNGYTF TGCGCCAGCAGCTTGGTACCGGGACAGGGCAATGGCTACACCTTC
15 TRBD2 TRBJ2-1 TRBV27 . CASSLGLAGGGEQFF TGTGCCAGCAGTTTGGGCCTAGCGGGGGGCGGTGAGCAGTTCTTC
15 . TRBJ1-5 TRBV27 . CASSLIGRGNQPQHF TGTGCCAGCAGTTTAATCGGCAGGGGCAATCAGCCCCAGCATTTT
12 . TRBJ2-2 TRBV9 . CASSVGLGELFF TGTGCCAGCAGCGTGGGCTTAGGGGAGCTGTTTTTT
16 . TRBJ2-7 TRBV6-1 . CASSELWDTSSYEQYF TGTGCCAGCAGTGAATTGTGGGACACCAGTTCCTACGAGCAGTACTTC
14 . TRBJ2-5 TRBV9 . CASSVGGLQETQYF TGTGCCAGCAGCGTAGGGGGACTCCAAGAGACCCAGTACTTC
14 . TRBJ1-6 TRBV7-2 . CATPHGGPDSPLHF TGTGCCACCCCCCACGGGGGGCCCGATTCACCCCTCCACTTT
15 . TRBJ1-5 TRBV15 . CATSRGGARDQPQHF TGTGCCACCAGCAGAGGCGGGGCGCGAGATCAGCCCCAGCATTTT
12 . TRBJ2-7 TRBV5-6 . CASSFQTYEQYF TGTGCCAGCAGCTTCCAGACCTACGAGCAGTACTTC
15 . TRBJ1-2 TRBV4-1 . CASSPRWETLGGYTF TGCGCCAGCAGCCCAAGATGGGAGACGCTTGGGGGCTACACCTTC
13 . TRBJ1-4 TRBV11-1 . CASRRNHNEKLFF TGTGCCAGCCGCAGGAACCATAATGAAAAACTGTTTTTT
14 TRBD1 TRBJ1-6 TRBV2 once CASSIGTGGSPLHF TGTGCCAGCAGTATTGGGACAGGAGGTTCACCCCTCCACTTT
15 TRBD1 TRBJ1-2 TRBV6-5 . CASSYSNSGTAGYTF TGTGCCAGCAGTTACTCGAATTCCGGGACAGCCGGCTACACCTTC
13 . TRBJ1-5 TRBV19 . CASSMGQGQPQHF TGTGCCAGTAGTATGGGGCAGGGCCAGCCCCAGCATTTT
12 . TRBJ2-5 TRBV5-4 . CASSLEGGALNF TGTGCCAGCAGCTTGGAGGGGGGGGCGTTGAACTTC
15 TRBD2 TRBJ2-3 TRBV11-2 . CASSRESGGANTQYF TGTGCCAGCAGCAGGGAGAGCGGGGGGGCAAATACGCAGTATTTT
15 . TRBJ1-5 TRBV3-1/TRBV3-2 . CASSQFPQANQPQHF TGTGCCAGCAGCCAATTCCCCCAGGCCAATCAGCCCCAGCATTTT
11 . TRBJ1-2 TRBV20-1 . CSATDQDGYTF TGCAGTGCTACAGACCAGGATGGCTACACCTTC